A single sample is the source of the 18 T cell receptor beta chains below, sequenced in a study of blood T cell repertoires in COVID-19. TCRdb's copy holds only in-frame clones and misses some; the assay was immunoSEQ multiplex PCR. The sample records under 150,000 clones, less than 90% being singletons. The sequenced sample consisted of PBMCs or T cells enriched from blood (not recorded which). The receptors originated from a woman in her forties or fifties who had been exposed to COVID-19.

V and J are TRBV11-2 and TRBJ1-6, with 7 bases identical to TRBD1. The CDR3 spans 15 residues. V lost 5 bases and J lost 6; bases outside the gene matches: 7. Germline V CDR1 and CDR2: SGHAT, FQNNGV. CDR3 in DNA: TGTGCCAGCAGCCCTGGGACAGCACCTAATTCACCCCTCCACTTT. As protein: CASSPGTAPNSPLHF.

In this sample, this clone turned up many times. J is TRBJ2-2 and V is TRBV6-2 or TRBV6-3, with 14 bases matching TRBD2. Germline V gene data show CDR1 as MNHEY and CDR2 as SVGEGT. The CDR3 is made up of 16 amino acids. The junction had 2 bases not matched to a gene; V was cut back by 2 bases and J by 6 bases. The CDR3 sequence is CASSYLGLAGAGELFF. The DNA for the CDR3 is TGTGCCAGCAGTTACCTGGGACTAGCGGGAGCCGGGGAGCTGTTTTTT.

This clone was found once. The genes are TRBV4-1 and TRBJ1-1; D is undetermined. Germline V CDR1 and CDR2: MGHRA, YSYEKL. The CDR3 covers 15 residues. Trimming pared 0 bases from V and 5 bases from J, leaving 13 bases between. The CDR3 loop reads CASSQDLGGGTEAFF. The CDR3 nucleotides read TGCGCCAGCAGCCAAGATTTGGGAGGTGGGACTGAAGCTTTCTTT.

CDR3 region: CASVLAGGPRDTQYF. For the CDR3, the DNA is TGTGCTAGTGTCCTAGCGGGGGGCCCCAGGGATACGCAGTATTTT. This chain connects TRBV12-5 to TRBJ2-3; 11 positions agree with TRBD2. V lost 7 bases to trimming and J lost 6 bases; unmatched junction nucleotides: 9. Germline CDR1 LGHNT, CDR2 FRNRAP. The CDR3 runs to 15 residues.

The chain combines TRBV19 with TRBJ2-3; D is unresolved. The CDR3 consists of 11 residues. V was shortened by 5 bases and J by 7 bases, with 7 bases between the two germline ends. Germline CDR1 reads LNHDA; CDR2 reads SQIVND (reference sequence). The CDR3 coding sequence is TGTGCCAGTAGTGAGATTAATACGCAGTATTTT. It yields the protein CASSEINTQYF.

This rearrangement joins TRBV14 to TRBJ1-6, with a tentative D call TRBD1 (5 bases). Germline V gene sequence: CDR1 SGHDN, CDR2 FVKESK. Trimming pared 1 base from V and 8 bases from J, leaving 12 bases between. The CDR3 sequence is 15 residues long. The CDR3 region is CASSQVTGSHSPLHF. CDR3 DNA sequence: TGTGCCAGCAGCCAAGTAACAGGATCCCATTCACCCCTCCACTTT.

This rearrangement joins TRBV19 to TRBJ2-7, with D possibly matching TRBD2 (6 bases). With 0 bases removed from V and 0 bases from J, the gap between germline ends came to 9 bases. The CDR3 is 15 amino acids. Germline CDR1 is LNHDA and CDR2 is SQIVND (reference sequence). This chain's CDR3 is CASSIEGLPSYEQYF. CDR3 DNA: TGTGCCAGTAGTATAGAGGGACTCCCCTCCTACGAGCAGTACTTC.

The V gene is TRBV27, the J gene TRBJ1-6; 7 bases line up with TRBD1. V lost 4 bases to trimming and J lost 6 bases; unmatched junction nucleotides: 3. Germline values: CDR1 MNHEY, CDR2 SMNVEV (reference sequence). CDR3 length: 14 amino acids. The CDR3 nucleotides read TGTGCCAGCAGTTGGACAGGATCTAATTCACCCCTCCACTTT. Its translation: CASSWTGSNSPLHF.

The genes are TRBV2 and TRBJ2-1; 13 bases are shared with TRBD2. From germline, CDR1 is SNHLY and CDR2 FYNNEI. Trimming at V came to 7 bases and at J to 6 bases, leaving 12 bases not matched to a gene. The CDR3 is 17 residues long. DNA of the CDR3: TGTGCCAGCAAAACCCTCGGACTAGCGGGGGATTTCAATGAGCAGTTCTTC. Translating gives CASKTLGLAGDFNEQFF.

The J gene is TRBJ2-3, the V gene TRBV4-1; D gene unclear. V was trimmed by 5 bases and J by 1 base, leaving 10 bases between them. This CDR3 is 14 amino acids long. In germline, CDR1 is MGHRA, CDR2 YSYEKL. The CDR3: CASSDSLRTDTQYF. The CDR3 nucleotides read TGCGCCAGCAGCGATAGCCTACGCACAGATACGCAGTATTTT.

The CDR3 here is CASSVAGVPLSTDTQYF. Here the CDR3 DNA reads TGTGCCAGCAGCGTAGCAGGGGTCCCCCTTAGCACAGATACGCAGTATTTT. This rearrangement joins TRBV9 to TRBJ2-3; weak D call: TRBD1 (6 bases). V lost 0 bases and J 0 bases, leaving 14 bases between the germline ends. CDR3 length: 17 amino acids. Germline CDR1 SGDLS, CDR2 YYNGEE.

The CDR3 DNA is TGTGCCAGCAGCTTGCGGGAGGGGAACACTGAAGCTTTCTTT. It encodes CASSLREGNTEAFF. The chain uses TRBV5-4 and TRBJ1-1; D gene ambiguous. The CDR3 has 14 amino acids. The V gene's germline CDR1 is SGHNT and CDR2 YYREEE (reference sequence). Deletions cut 1 base from V and 1 base from J, with 8 bases between. Using reference TRBV5-4 and TRBJ1-1 for the parts outside the CDR3, the full variable domain is ETGVTQSPTHLIKTRGQQVTLRCSSQSGHNTVSWYQQALGQGPQFIFQYYREEENGRGNFPPRFSGLQFPNYSSELNVNALELDDSALYLCASSLREGNTEAFFGQGTRLTVV.

The CDR3 sequence: CSGGFLGQPQHF. CDR3 DNA sequence: TGCAGCGGCGGGTTCCTGGGTCAGCCCCAGCATTTT. The chain has TRBV29-1 and TRBJ1-5; D ambiguous. The CDR3 is 12 residues long. Trimming took off 7 bases at V and 6 bases at J, with 13 bases between the two ends. In germline, CDR1 is SQVTM, CDR2 ANQGSEA.

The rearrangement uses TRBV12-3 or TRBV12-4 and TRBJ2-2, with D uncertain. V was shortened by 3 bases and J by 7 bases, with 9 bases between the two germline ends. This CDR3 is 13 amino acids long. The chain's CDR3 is CASSFAPVGELFF. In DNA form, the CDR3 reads TGTGCCAGCAGTTTCGCCCCAGTCGGGGAGCTGTTTTTT.

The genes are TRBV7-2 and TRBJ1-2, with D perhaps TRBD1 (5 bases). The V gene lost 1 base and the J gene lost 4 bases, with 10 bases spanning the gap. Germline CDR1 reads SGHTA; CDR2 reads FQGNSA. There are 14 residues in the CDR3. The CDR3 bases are TGTGCCAGCAGCTTAGATGACAGCGCCTATGGCTACACCTTC. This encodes CASSLDDSAYGYTF. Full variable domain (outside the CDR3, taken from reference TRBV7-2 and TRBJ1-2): GAGVSQSPSNKVTEKGKDVELRCDPISGHTALYWYRQSLGQGLEFLIYFQGNSAPDKSGLPSDRFSAERTGGSVSTLTIQRTQQEDSAVYLCASSLDDSAYGYTFGSGTRLTVV.

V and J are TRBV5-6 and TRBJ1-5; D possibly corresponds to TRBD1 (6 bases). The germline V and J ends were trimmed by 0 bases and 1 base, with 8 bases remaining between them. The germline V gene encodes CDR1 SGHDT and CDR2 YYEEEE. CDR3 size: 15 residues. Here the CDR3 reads CASSLGQGSNQPQHF. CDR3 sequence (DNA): TGTGCCAGCAGCTTGGGGCAGGGGAGCAATCAGCCCCAGCATTTT.

CDR3 sequence (DNA): TGTGCCAGCAGCACCAGGGTCCCTGGAAACACCATATATTTT. Translated: CASSTRVPGNTIYF. The chain recombines TRBV5-8 with TRBJ1-3, with D possibly matching TRBD1 (5 bases). This CDR3 comprises 14 residues. The V gene's germline CDR1 is SGHTS and CDR2 YDEGEE. V lost 4 bases, J lost 2 bases, and 10 bases lay in between.

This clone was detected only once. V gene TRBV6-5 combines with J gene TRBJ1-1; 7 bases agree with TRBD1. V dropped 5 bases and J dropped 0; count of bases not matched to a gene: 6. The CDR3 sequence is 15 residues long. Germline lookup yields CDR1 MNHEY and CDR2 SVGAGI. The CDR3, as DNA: TGTGCCAGCAGTCGCCCCGGGACAGTGAACACTGAAGCTTTCTTT. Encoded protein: CASSRPGTVNTEAFF.